This is a list of T cell receptor beta chains from one sample in a study of OX40 agonist ivuxolimab in advanced cancers. Method: immunoSEQ multiplex PCR; TCRdb's copy keeps in-frame clones and lacks some. The sample lists about 84,000 clones, roughly 89% seen once, with more than 0.15% in the top ten. This sample comprised CD4+ or CD8+ T cells sorted from blood, obtained in a trial of the OX40 agonist ivuxolimab. All receptors come from an adult with an advanced solid tumor such as melanoma, head and neck, liver or kidney cancer. Each CDR3 is given with its conserved first and last residue. D genes are given only for firm matches. Where a row states a size, it is once, few, many or the class of an expanded clone; other rows omit it.

clone_size,d_call,v_call,j_call,cdr3_aa,cdr3_nt
-,-,TRBV28,TRBJ1-5,CASSETSNQPQHF,TGTGCCAGCTCGGAGACCAGCAATCAGCCCCAGCATTTT
-,TRBD2,TRBV6-4,TRBJ2-2,CASSDRVASGSNPGELFF,TGTGCCAGCAGTGACCGGGTGGCTAGCGGGAGTAATCCCGGGGAGCTGTTTTTT
-,TRBD1,TRBV18,TRBJ1-3,CASSEGQNSGNTIYF,TGTGCCAGCTCAGAGGGACAGAACTCTGGAAACACCATATATTTT
-,-,TRBV28,TRBJ2-1,CASSRTGGDNEQFF,TGTGCCAGCAGTCGAACAGGGGGGGATAATGAGCAGTTCTTC
-,TRBD1,TRBV7-9,TRBJ1-4,CASSLEGRGGEKLFF,TGTGCCAGCAGCTTAGAGGGCAGGGGGGGTGAAAAACTGTTTTTT
-,-,TRBV2,TRBJ1-2,CASSEALLGVGGYTF,TGTGCCAGCAGTGAAGCGCTTCTAGGGGTTGGGGGCTACACCTTC
-,-,TRBV7-9,TRBJ2-3,CASSLGHPDTQYF,TGTGCCAGCAGCTTAGGGCATCCAGATACGCAGTATTTT
-,-,TRBV28,TRBJ1-2,CASSLQGDRNTF,TGTGCCAGCAGTCTACAGGGTGACAGGAACACCTTC
few,-,TRBV7-9,TRBJ2-2,CASSLGGRAIGELFF,TGTGCCAGCAGCTTGGGAGGCAGGGCGATCGGGGAGCTGTTTTTT
-,-,TRBV19,TRBJ2-5,CASSTDQGGETQYF,TGTGCCAGTAGTACGGACCAGGGTGGGGAGACCCAGTACTTC
-,TRBD1,TRBV5-1,TRBJ2-7,CASSMDRAYEQYF,TGCGCCAGCAGCATGGACAGGGCCTACGAGCAGTACTTC
-,-,TRBV19,TRBJ1-1,CASSISGDTEAFF,TGTGCCAGCTCTATATCCGGTGACACTGAAGCTTTCTTT
-,-,TRBV2,TRBJ1-1,CASDRLHEAFF,TGTGCCAGTGACAGGCTACATGAAGCTTTCTTT
-,-,TRBV6-1,TRBJ2-7,CASRIRDEQYF,TGTGCCAGCAGGATTAGAGACGAGCAGTACTTC
-,TRBD1,TRBV10-3,TRBJ1-2,CAISEIQGGVYGYTF,TGTGCCATCAGTGAGATCCAGGGGGGGGTCTATGGCTACACCTTC
-,TRBD2,TRBV18,TRBJ2-7,CASSPAGPRGSEQYF,TGTGCCAGCTCACCAGCGGGGCCGCGGGGGAGCGAGCAGTACTTC
-,-,TRBV4-2,TRBJ2-1,CASSFRGVGNEQFF,TGTGCCAGCAGCTTCCGAGGGGTCGGCAATGAGCAGTTCTTC
-,-,TRBV5-1,TRBJ2-7,CASSLAVGTSYEQYF,TGCGCCAGCAGCTTGGCCGTCGGAACCAGCTACGAGCAGTACTTC
-,-,TRBV19,TRBJ2-7,CASSIAISYEQYF,TGTGCCAGTAGTATAGCGATCTCCTACGAGCAGTACTTC
-,-,TRBV4-2,TRBJ2-2,CASDRAPGTGELFF,TGTGCCAGCGATCGAGCTCCGGGGACCGGGGAGCTGTTTTTT
-,-,TRBV9,TRBJ1-5,CASSVVLYSNQPQHF,TGTGCCAGCAGCGTTGTACTATATAGCAATCAGCCCCAGCATTTT
-,TRBD1,TRBV29-1,TRBJ2-5,CSVKPIPGQGTETQYF,TGCAGCGTCAAGCCCATACCGGGACAGGGGACGGAGACCCAGTACTTC
-,TRBD2,TRBV5-1,TRBJ2-2,CASKITSGDTGELFF,TGCGCCAGCAAAATTACTAGCGGGGACACCGGGGAGCTGTTTTTT
-,TRBD1,TRBV6-1,TRBJ1-2,CASSEMGQGNYGYTF,TGTGCCAGCAGTGAAATGGGACAGGGGAACTATGGCTACACCTTC
-,-,TRBV29-1,TRBJ2-7,CSVARLDLRGTEQYF,TGCAGCGTTGCCAGACTAGACCTGAGGGGGACCGAGCAGTACTTC
once,-,TRBV30,TRBJ2-1,CAWSLGTLYNEQFF,TGTGCCTGGAGCCTGGGGACGCTTTACAATGAGCAGTTCTTC
-,TRBD2,TRBV6-6,TRBJ2-7,CASRQTLSPSGPRQYF,TGTGCCAGCAGACAGACTCTAAGCCCTAGCGGGCCCCGGCAGTACTTC
-,-,TRBV5-1,TRBJ1-3,CASSAGNSGNTIYF,TGCGCCAGCAGCGCCGGGAACTCTGGAAACACCATATATTTT
few,-,TRBV30,TRBJ1-2,CAWSTTIYGYTF,TGTGCCTGGAGTACCACAATCTATGGCTACACCTTC
-,TRBD2,TRBV6-6,TRBJ2-7,CASRERESPYEQYF,TGTGCCAGCAGAGAGCGGGAGTCGCCCTACGAGCAGTACTTC
-,TRBD2,TRBV27,TRBJ2-7,CASRPSVLAVVGEQYF,TGTGCCAGCAGACCATCGGTCCTAGCGGTAGTGGGGGAGCAGTACTTC
-,-,TRBV7-7,TRBJ2-7,CASSTRTSAEQYF,TGTGCCAGCAGCACGAGGACCTCCGCCGAGCAGTACTTC
-,-,TRBV10-3,TRBJ1-1,CAISAGQNTEAFF,TGTGCCATCAGTGCTGGACAGAACACTGAAGCTTTCTTT
-,-,TRBV9,TRBJ2-5,CASSAGIQETQYF,TGTGCCAGCAGCGCAGGGATCCAAGAGACCCAGTACTTC
few,-,TRBV30,TRBJ1-3,CAWTPLLMGGNTIYF,TGTGCCTGGACCCCGCTCCTAATGGGTGGAAACACCATATATTTT
-,-,TRBV21-1,TRBJ2-5,CASSKGEGCETQYF,TGTGCCAGCAGCAAAGGAGAGGGGTGCGAGACCCAGTACTTC
-,-,TRBV30,TRBJ1-1,CAWSRVDTEAFF,TGTGCCTGGAGCAGGGTAGATACTGAAGCTTTCTTT
few,TRBD2,TRBV5-1,TRBJ2-3,CASSSLGTRGDTQYF,TGCGCCAGCAGCTCGCTGGGGACTAGGGGTGATACGCAGTATTTT
-,-,TRBV30,TRBJ1-1,CAWNTPWVGKTEAFF,TGTGCCTGGAATACCCCCTGGGTAGGGAAGACTGAAGCTTTCTTT
-,-,TRBV6-6,TRBJ2-7,CASSYADRTYEQYF,TGTGCCAGCAGTTACGCGGACAGAACCTACGAGCAGTACTTC
-,-,TRBV10-1,TRBJ2-3,CASSEQGDTQYF,TGCGCCAGCAGTGAACAGGGAGATACGCAGTATTTT
-,TRBD1,TRBV5-1,TRBJ2-2,CASVKGADTGELFF,TGCGCCAGCGTCAAGGGGGCCGATACCGGGGAGCTGTTTTTT
-,-,TRBV10-3,TRBJ2-1,CAISEPSKEQFF,TGTGCCATCAGTGAGCCCTCTAAGGAGCAGTTCTTC
-,TRBD2,TRBV15,TRBJ2-7,CATSRGGSGIYEQYF,TGTGCCACCAGCAGAGGGGGTAGCGGGATTTACGAGCAGTACTTC
-,TRBD1,TRBV6-6,TRBJ1-1,CASNTRQGEAFF,TGTGCCAGTAATACCCGACAGGGTGAAGCTTTCTTT
-,-,TRBV7-2,TRBJ2-3,CASSLDFTDTQYF,TGTGCCAGCAGCTTAGACTTCACAGATACGCAGTATTTT
-,TRBD1,TRBV7-9,TRBJ2-1,CASSQGTGGSYNEQFF,TGTGCCAGCAGCCAAGGGACAGGAGGCTCCTACAATGAGCAGTTCTTC
-,TRBD2,TRBV5-4,TRBJ2-7,CASSSPGLAGDSGYEQYF,TGTGCCAGCAGCTCCCCAGGACTAGCGGGAGACTCCGGGTACGAGCAGTACTTC
-,TRBD1,TRBV9,TRBJ2-2,CASNIPGQGHTGELFF,TGTGCCAGCAACATCCCGGGACAGGGGCACACCGGGGAGCTGTTTTTT